This T cell receptor (beta chain) was retrieved from a study of PD-1 blockade in mismatch repair-deficient tumors. Profiled with immunoSEQ multiplex PCR; TCRdb holds only in-frame clones, not every one. Here the sample spans some 120,000 clones, approximately 90% being singletons. Whole-study findings and limits: Tumor-resident clones, often undetectable pretreatment in blood, expanded then contracted after pembrolizumab.

Every patient had mismatch repair deficiency by PCR or immunohistochemistry. The TCR-sequenced patients were a few responders to pembrolizumab. V was trimmed by 1 base and J by 1 base, leaving 11 bases between them. Germline CDR1 MGHRA, CDR2 YSYEKL. This CDR3 comprises 16 residues. Comments on this clone: The antigen remains undetermined.

This material consisted of peripheral blood, taken 44 weeks after starting pembrolizumab. This chain connects TRBV4-1 to TRBJ2-4; D possibly corresponds to TRBD1 (5 bases). The receptor comes from an adult with mismatch repair-deficient cancer. CDR3 coding DNA: TGCGCCAGCAGCCAAGGGGTTAGGGGTGCCAAAAACATTCAGTACTTC. Its translation is CASSQGVRGAKNIQYF.